One and the same sample provided the 19 T cell receptor beta chains below, sequenced in a study of CD8 T cells in ankylosing spondylitis. Broader study findings: Made up of under 10 highly homologous variants, a TCR beta motif appeared characteristic of ankylosing spondylitis blood.

TCRdb passed the 5' RACE reads through MiXCR, listing each CDR3 protein once. The sample consists of more than 300,000 distinct CDR3 sequences, around 8% of them appearing once. For these receptors, no antigen is known. Source material: blood, either unsorted or a sorted T cell fraction (not recorded which). The receptors shown here come from a male donor with ankylosing spondylitis.

The chain joins TRBV5-1 to TRBJ2-7, with a tentative D call TRBD2 (5 bases). The CDR3 contains 15 residues. Trimming stripped 0 bases from V and 3 bases from J, with 13 bases between. Per germline, CDR1 SGHRS and CDR2 YFSETQ. DNA of the CDR3: TGCGCCAGCAGCTTGGGGTGGGGAGAGGTCTACGAGCAGTACTTC. Translation gives CASSLGWGEVYEQYF.

The gene calls are TRBV11-2 and TRBJ2-3; D gene ambiguous. Germline V gene data show CDR1 as SGHAT and CDR2 as FQNNGV. This CDR3 has 15 amino acids. V was pared by 0 bases and J by 1 base, with 8 bases between. The CDR3 bases are TGTGCCAGCAGCTTAGATCCCTCGGGCACAGATACGCAGTATTTT. This encodes CASSLDPSGTDTQYF.

This clonotype has a handful of counts. The V call is TRBV3-1, the J call TRBJ2-3; the match to TRBD1 covers 10 bases. The CDR3 sequence is 16 residues long. Looked up from germline, CDR1 is LGHDT and CDR2 is YNNKEL (reference sequence). The V segment lost 4 bases and the J segment 3 bases; nucleotides outside the gene matches: 7. The CDR3 region has the DNA TGTGCCAGCAGCCTTACGACAGGGGGCGCGACAGATACGCAGTATTTT. It yields the protein CASSLTTGGATDTQYF.

This clonotype appeared a few times. The rearrangement uses TRBV29-1 and TRBJ2-3; weak D call: TRBD1 (5 bases). CDR1 is SQVTM, CDR2 ANQGSEA, per germline. The CDR3 has 12 residues. V lost 7 bases and J lost 2, with 10 bases in between. CDR3 nucleotide sequence: TGCAGCGCCGGACACTACACAGATACGCAGTATTTT. Translating gives CSAGHYTDTQYF.

This clonotype was counted many times. CDR3 sequence reads: CASSQGSGAKNIQYF. CDR3 nucleotide sequence: TGTGCCAGCAGCCAAGGTAGCGGAGCCAAAAACATTCAGTACTTC. This chain links TRBV4-2 with TRBJ2-4, with D maybe TRBD2 (6 bases). In germline, CDR1 is LGHNA, CDR2 YNFKEQ. V dropped 1 base and J dropped 0 bases, with 7 bases sitting between them. CDR3 length equals 15 residues.

In DNA form, the CDR3 reads TGCAGCGACTCCCAGGGGGAGACCCAGTACTTC. Protein product: CSDSQGETQYF. J is TRBJ2-5 and V is TRBV29-1, with a possible D match to TRBD1 (6 bases). Germline values: CDR1 SQVTM, CDR2 ANQGSEA. Trimming took 7 bases from V and 5 from J, leaving 11 bases between them. The CDR3 extends over 11 amino acids.

This clonotype was counted a few times. The chain recombines TRBV18 with TRBJ2-7, with 8 nucleotides matching TRBD2. The CDR3 is made up of 14 amino acids. Germline V gene lookup returns CDR1 KGHSH and CDR2 LQKENI. V was clipped by 3 bases and J by 4 bases; unmatched bases: 5. The CDR3 DNA reads as TGTGCCAGCTCACCCGGGCGGGAGGCTTACGAGCAGTACTTC. This encodes CASSPGREAYEQYF.

The chain joins TRBV4-3 to TRBJ1-4, with D maybe TRBD1 (5 bases). Deletions cut 0 bases from V and 3 bases from J, with 11 bases between. In germline, CDR1 is LGHNA, CDR2 YSLEER. The CDR3 has 16 amino acids. The CDR3, as DNA: TGCGCCAGCAGCCAAGATATCGGGGGTCCTAATGAAAAACTGTTTTTT. Translated, it gives CASSQDIGGPNEKLFF.

This clonotype was observed a handful of times. The chain couples TRBV28 to TRBJ1-1, with TRBD1 as a possible D gene (5 bases). The V and J ends lost 5 bases and 2 bases respectively, with 15 bases between them. CDR3 length: 15 amino acids. The V gene's germline CDR1 is MDHEN and CDR2 SYDVKM. The CDR3 DNA reads TGTGCCAGCAGTACCCCGACAGAAGTAAACACTGAAGCTTTCTTT. As protein: CASSTPTEVNTEAFF.

This chain joins TRBV5-1 and TRBJ1-3; maybe TRBD1 (5 bases). Trimming cost V 0 bases and J 3 bases, with 19 bases left between them. The V gene's germline CDR1 is SGHRS and CDR2 YFSETQ. This CDR3 comprises 18 residues. The CDR3, as DNA: TGCGCCAGCAGCTTGGATAGCGACAGTCTACTCTATGGAAACACCATATATTTT. This sequence encodes CASSLDSDSLLYGNTIYF. Combining the CDR3 with reference TRBV5-1 and TRBJ1-3 gives the whole variable domain KAGVTQTPRYLIKTRGQQVTLSCSPISGHRSVSWYQQTPGQGLQFLFEYFSETQRNKGNFPGRFSGRQFSNSRSEMNVSTLELGDSALYLCASSLDSDSLLYGNTIYFGEGSWLTVV.

This clonotype has more than one count but fewer than ten. The rearrangement uses TRBV6-1 and TRBJ2-3; D uncertain. V lost 7 bases and J 0 bases, leaving 11 bases between the germline ends. Germline CDR1 reads MNHNS; CDR2 reads SASEGT. CDR3 length: 14 residues. CDR3: CASKTQMSTDTQYF. CDR3 bases: TGTGCCAGCAAAACACAGATGAGCACAGATACGCAGTATTTT.

This clonotype was found many times. The CDR3 nucleotides are TGTGCCACCAGGCGCAGGGGCAATCAGCCCCAGCATTTT. It translates to CATRRRGNQPQHF. The chain joins TRBV15 to TRBJ1-5; tentative D call: TRBD1 (5 bases). The length of the CDR3 is 13 residues. Trimming stripped 6 bases from V and 2 bases from J, with 8 bases between. Germline lookup yields CDR1 LNHNV and CDR2 YYDKDF (reference sequence).

The V gene is TRBV19, the J gene TRBJ1-6; D may be TRBD1 (5 bases). Trimming removed 4 bases from V and 9 bases from J, with 22 bases in between. Germline V lookup: CDR1 LNHDA, CDR2 SQIVND (reference sequence). CDR3 length: 17 amino acids. In DNA, the CDR3 is TGTGCCAGTAGTACCCTAGAACGGCAGGGAGGATTTTCACCCCTCCACTTT. Translating gives CASSTLERQGGFSPLHF.

This clonotype showed up many times. The J gene is TRBJ2-1, the V gene TRBV5-1, with D unclear. Trimming left V 0 bases short and J 4 bases short, with 14 bases between. The CDR3 sequence is 16 residues long. CDR1 and CDR2 (germline): SGHRS, YFSETQ. The CDR3 sequence is CASSLVSRSVYNEQFF. CDR3 nucleotide sequence: TGCGCCAGCAGCTTGGTGTCGAGGAGCGTTTACAATGAGCAGTTCTTC. Variable domain in full (rest from reference TRBV5-1 and TRBJ2-1): KAGVTQTPRYLIKTRGQQVTLSCSPISGHRSVSWYQQTPGQGLQFLFEYFSETQRNKGNFPGRFSGRQFSNSRSEMNVSTLELGDSALYLCASSLVSRSVYNEQFFGPGTRLTVL.

This clonotype was observed a handful of times. This chain connects TRBV7-9 to TRBJ2-7, with TRBD2 identical over 12 bases. The CDR3 runs 14 residues. Germline CDR1 and CDR2: SEHNR and FQNEAQ (reference sequence). After removal of 5 bases from V and 5 bases from J, the junction contained 4 bases not matched to a gene. CDR3 nucleotides: TGTGCCAGCAGCAAAAGGACTAGCGGGGACGAGCAGTACTTC. This codes for CASSKRTSGDEQYF.

This clonotype was observed a few times. The chain joins TRBV7-9 to TRBJ2-3, with 7 positions matching TRBD2. CDR1 and CDR2 (germline): SEHNR, FQNEAQ (reference sequence). This CDR3 is 16 amino acids long. With 1 base clipped from V and 3 bases from J, the junction kept 7 bases outside the gene matches. The CDR3 nucleotides are TGTGCCAGCAGCTTAGTGCTAGCGGTGTTAACAGATACGCAGTATTTT. Amino acid sequence: CASSLVLAVLTDTQYF. Looking up the rest from reference TRBV7-9 and TRBJ2-3 gives the full variable domain: DTGVSQNPRHKITKRGQNVTFRCDPISEHNRLYWYRQTLGQGPEFLTYFQNEAQLEKSRLLSDRFSAERPKGSFSTLEIQRTEQGDSAMYLCASSLVLAVLTDTQYFGPGTRLTVL.

This clonotype was seen ten or more times. The rearrangement joins TRBV18 to TRBJ2-2; D remains ambiguous. Germline assignment: CDR1 KGHSH and CDR2 LQKENI. Trimming left V 1 base short and J 8 bases short, with 11 bases between. This CDR3 spans 14 amino acids. The CDR3 loop reads CASSPLTSEGELFF. The CDR3 bases are TGTGCCAGCTCACCACTGACCAGTGAGGGGGAGCTGTTTTTT. Using reference TRBV18 and TRBJ2-2 for the parts outside the CDR3, the full variable domain is NAGVMQNPRHLVRRRGQEARLRCSPMKGHSHVYWYRQLPEEGLKFMVYLQKENIIDESGMPKERFSAEFPKEGPSILRIQQVVRGDSAAYFCASSPLTSEGELFFGEGSRLTVL.

In this sample, this clonotype turned up a few times. This chain links TRBV28 with TRBJ2-1; D is unresolved. The V end was cut by 6 bases, the J end by 7 bases, with 10 bases between. This CDR3 spans 12 amino acids. Germline V gene sequence: CDR1 MDHEN, CDR2 SYDVKM. The CDR3 sequence: CASSRRANEQFF. The CDR3 region has the DNA TGTGCCAGCAGCCGCCGGGCAAATGAGCAGTTCTTC.

The table lists this clonotype with a few counts. The chain recombines TRBV7-8 with TRBJ1-6, with D maybe TRBD1 (5 bases). There are 14 residues in the CDR3. The germline V gene encodes CDR1 SGHVS and CDR2 FQNEAQ. Trimming took 3 bases from V and 14 from J, leaving 17 bases between them. The CDR3 loop reads CASSFWTQTETLHF. The CDR3 DNA reads TGTGCCAGCAGCTTTTGGACACAGACGGAAACCCTCCACTTT.